This T cell receptor beta chain was sequenced during a study of blood T cell repertoires in COVID-19. As for the study in general: The samples span acute and convalescent COVID-19 from the United States, Italy and Spain. Sources were T cells, B-cell-depleted T cells, or PBMCs; the material itself was cDNA or gDNA.

The germline gives CDR1 GTSNPN, CDR2 SVGIG (reference sequence). V dropped 0 bases and J dropped 6; count of bases not matched to a gene: 7. The CDR3 contains 16 residues. As originally analysed: Nucleated cell number was recorded as an estimate derived from reference gene primer amplification. The table came from immunoSEQ multiplex PCR; TCRdb's copy has only in-frame clones and leaves some out. For V, J and clone size, that table is used; D and trimming come from the DNA. The sample records fewer than 150,000 clones, about 80% being singletons. This chain joins TRBV30 and TRBJ1-6, with 8 positions matching TRBD1. Sequencing was carried out using peripheral blood. The TCR sequence derives from a woman aged 45-59 years with acute or convalescent COVID-19. CDR3 residues: CAWSVSSGGFNSPLHF. For the CDR3, the DNA is TGTGCCTGGAGTGTAAGTTCAGGGGGCTTTAATTCACCCCTCCACTTT.